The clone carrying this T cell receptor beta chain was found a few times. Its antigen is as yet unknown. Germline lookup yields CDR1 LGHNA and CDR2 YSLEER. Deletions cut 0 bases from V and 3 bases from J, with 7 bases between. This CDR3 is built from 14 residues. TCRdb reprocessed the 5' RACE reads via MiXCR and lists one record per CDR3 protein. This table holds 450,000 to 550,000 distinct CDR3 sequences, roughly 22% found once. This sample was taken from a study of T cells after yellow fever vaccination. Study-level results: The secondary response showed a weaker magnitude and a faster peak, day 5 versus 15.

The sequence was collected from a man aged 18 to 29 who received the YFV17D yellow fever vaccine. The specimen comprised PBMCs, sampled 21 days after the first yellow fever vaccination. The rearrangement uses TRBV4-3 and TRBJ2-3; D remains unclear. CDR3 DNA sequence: TGCGCCAGCAGCCAAGAAAAGGATACAGATACGCAGTATTTT. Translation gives CASSQEKDTDTQYF.